This note documents a single T cell receptor beta chain sequence. Which antigen it targets is not known. No much larger clonotype is one base removed from it; base qualities were not supplied. One collaborating source in Seattle enrolled patients during active infection and followed them longitudinally through the course of disease. The collaborating institutions used their own protocols to collect whole blood in K2EDTA tubes. Collaborator samples were shipped for TCRbeta analysis as frozen whole blood, isolated PBMCs, or DNA extracted from either sample type. The record originates from a study of blood T cell repertoires in COVID-19 (dated by TCRdb to 2018 to 2021). Concerning the study at large: The collaborator samples originated in the United States, Italy and Spain and spanned the acute and convalescent phases of COVID-19. The prospective study material was composed of cDNA or gDNA derived from T cells, B-cell-depleted T cells, or PBMCs. Deeply sampled blood TCRbeta repertoires from subjects exposed to, actively infected with, or recovered from COVID-19 were included in the dataset. A freely available public database, intended as a resource for researchers studying the immune response to SARS-CoV-2, is where the repertoires were released. The samples were drawn from the first 160 participants of the ongoing ImmuneRACE study and from some 1,300 subjects provided by 6 global collaborators. The sample metadata nearly always contained a de-identified subject ID, COVID-19 status, age in years and sex. Where HLA class I and class II types were available, the types were taken from metadata supplied by the sample provider, not from assay-based typing.

TCRbeta CDR3 regions were amplified from genomic DNA by means of the immunoSEQ Assay, a bias-controlled multiplex PCR. Turning to the authors' computational methods: Within the assay, amplification of reference gene primers was used to estimate how many nucleated cells each sample contained. To quantify the absolute abundance of each unique TCRbeta CDR3 rearrangement, sequence reads were collapsed and filtered. For each sample, productive Simpson clonality was calculated as the square root of Simpson's diversity index over productive rearrangements. The table was pulled from immuneACCESS by TCRdb, which kept in-frame rearrangements only. Such tables lose some clones; where checked, under half of the loss comes from unresolved V genes, and the rest has no known cause. Clone size and the V and J calls come from that table; the DNA yielded D and trimming. For this sample there are roughly 88,000 clones; 87% appear just once. The ten largest account for about 18% of the sample.

The CDR3 spans 15 residues, from the cysteine through the phenylalanine. CDR3 DNA is the only sequence kept; it has 45 bases, read in frame from the first base. Trimming removed 6 bases from V and 0 bases from J; the gene matches leave 5 bases unexplained. The germline V gene sets CDR1 to MDHEN and CDR2 to SYDVKM. Results and caveats for the whole study, not just this receptor: Clinical and demographic metadata were provided uncurated, with the amount varying by source and participant.

The sample comprised peripheral blood. The source is a woman aged 60 to 75 with COVID-19, enrolled during active disease. The receptor chain draws on TRBV28 and TRBJ2-1, with 7 junctional bases fitting TRBD2. The CDR3 region reads CASRGGTNSYNEQFF. The sequenced DNA is TGTGCCAGCAGGGGAGGGACCAACTCCTACAATGAGCAGTTCTTC.